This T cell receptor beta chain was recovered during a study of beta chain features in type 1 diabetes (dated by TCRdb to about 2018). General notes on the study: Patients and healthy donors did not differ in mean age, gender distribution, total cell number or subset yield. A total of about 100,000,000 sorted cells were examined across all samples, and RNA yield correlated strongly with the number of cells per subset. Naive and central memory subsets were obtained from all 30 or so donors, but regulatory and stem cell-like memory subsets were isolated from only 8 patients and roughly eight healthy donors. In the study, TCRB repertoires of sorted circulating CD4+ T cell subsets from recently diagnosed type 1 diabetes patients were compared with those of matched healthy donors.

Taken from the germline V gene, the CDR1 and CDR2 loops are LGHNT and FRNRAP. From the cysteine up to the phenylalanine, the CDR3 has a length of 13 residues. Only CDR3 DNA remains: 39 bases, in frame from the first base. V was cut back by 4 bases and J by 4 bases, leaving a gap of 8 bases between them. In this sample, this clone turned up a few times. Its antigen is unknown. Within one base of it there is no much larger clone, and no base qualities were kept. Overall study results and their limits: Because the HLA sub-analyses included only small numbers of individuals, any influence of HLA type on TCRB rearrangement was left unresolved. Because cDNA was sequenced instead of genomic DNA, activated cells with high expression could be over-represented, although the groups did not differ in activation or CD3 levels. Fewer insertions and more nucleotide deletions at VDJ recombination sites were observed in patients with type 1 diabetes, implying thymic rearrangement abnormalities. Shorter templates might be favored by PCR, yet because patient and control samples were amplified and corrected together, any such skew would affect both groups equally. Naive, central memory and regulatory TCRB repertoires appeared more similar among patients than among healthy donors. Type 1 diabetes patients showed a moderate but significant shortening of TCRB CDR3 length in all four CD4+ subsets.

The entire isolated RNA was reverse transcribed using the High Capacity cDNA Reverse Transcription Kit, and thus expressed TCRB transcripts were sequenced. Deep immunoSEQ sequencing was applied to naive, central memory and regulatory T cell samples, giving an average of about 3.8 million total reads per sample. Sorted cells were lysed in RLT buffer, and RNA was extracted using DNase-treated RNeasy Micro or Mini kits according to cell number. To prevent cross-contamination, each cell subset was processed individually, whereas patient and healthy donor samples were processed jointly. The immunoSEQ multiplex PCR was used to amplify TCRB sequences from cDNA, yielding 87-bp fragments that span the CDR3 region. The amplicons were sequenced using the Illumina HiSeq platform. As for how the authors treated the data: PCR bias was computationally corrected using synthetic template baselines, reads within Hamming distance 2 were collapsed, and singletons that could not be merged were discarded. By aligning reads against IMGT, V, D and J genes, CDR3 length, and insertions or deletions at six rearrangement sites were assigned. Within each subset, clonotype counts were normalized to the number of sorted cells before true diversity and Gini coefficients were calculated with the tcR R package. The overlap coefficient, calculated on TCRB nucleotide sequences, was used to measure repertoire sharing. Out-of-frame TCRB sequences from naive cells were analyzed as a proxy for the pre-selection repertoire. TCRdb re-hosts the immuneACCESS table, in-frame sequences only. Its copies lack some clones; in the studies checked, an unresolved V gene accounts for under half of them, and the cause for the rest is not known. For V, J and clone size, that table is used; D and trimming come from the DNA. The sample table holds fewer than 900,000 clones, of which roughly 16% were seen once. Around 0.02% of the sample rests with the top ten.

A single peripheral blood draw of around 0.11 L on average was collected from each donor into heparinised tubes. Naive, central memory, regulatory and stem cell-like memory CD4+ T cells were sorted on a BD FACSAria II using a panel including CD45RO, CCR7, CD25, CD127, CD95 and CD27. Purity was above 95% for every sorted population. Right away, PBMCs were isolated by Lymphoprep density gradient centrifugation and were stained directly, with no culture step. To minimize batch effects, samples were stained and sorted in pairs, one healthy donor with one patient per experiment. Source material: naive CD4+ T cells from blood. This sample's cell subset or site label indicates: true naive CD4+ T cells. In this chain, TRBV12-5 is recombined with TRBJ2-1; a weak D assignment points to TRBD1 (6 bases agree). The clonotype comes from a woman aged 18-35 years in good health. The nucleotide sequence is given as TGTGCTAGTGGTTCCGGACAGTACAATGAGCAGTTCTTC. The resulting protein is CASGSGQYNEQFF.